This TCR beta chain came from a study of blood T cell repertoires in COVID-19 (TCRdb year 2020). As for the study more broadly: Samples covering the acute and convalescent phases of COVID-19 were provided by collaborators in the United States, Italy and Spain. The dataset comprised deeply sampled blood TCRbeta repertoires from subjects exposed to, actively infected with, or recovered from COVID-19. The material from the prospective study consisted of cDNA or gDNA derived from T cells, B-cell-depleted T cells, or PBMCs. The samples were drawn from the first 160 participants of the ongoing ImmuneRACE study and from more than 1,000 subjects provided by 6 global collaborators. Where available, HLA class I and class II types were taken from metadata supplied by the sample provider and were not determined by assay-based typing. Sample metadata almost always included a de-identified subject ID, COVID-19 status, age in years and sex. A freely available public database, intended as a resource for researchers studying the immune response to SARS-CoV-2, is where the repertoires were released. Broader findings and caveats from the paper: The amount of clinical and demographic metadata varied by source and participant and was provided uncurated.

TCRbeta CDR3 regions were amplified from genomic DNA using the immunoSEQ Assay, a bias-controlled multiplex PCR. The authors' pipeline ran thus. Nucleated cell counts per sample were estimated from amplification of reference gene primers within the assay. To quantify the absolute abundance of each unique TCRbeta CDR3 rearrangement, sequence reads were collapsed and filtered. For each sample, productive Simpson clonality was calculated as the square root of Simpson's diversity index over productive rearrangements. This immuneACCESS table, as held by TCRdb, lists in-frame sequences with V and J called but not all clones. Of the missing ones, under half trace to an unresolved V gene in checked studies; the others have no known cause. V and J calls and clone size come straight from that table; D and trimming were deduced from the DNA. The sample records about 96,000 clones, around 84% of which are singletons. The ten largest clones capture 17% of the sample.

The collaborating institutions used their own protocols to collect whole blood in K2EDTA tubes. For TCRbeta analysis, collaborators shipped samples as frozen whole blood, isolated PBMCs, or DNA extracted from either of those sample types. About this clone: Its recognized antigen is unknown. Base qualities are not provided; no much larger clone lies one nucleotide away.

This clonotype was sampled from a woman aged 60-70 years with acute or convalescent COVID-19. Sequencing was done on a sample of peripheral blood.

The CDR3 region: CASSLPPMGGALVRTDTQYF. The nucleotides read TGTGCCAGCAGTTTACCCCCTATGGGGGGGGCCCTCGTTCGTACAGATACGCAGTATTTT. The chain employs TRBV28 and TRBJ2-3; D gene: possibly TRBD2, on 7 matching bases. V is shortened by 2 bases, J by 3 bases, and the region joining them spans 27 bases. CDR1 and CDR2 were assigned from the germline V gene as MDHEN and SYDVKM. The cysteine opens and the phenylalanine closes a CDR3 of 20 amino acids. The CDR3 DNA has 60 bases and is translated from base 1.